These 21 T cell receptor beta chains were sequenced from one sample in a study of low-dose radiotherapy and immunotherapy resistance in tumors. With TRAV- and TRBV-specific primers, first-strand cDNA was made, covering the alpha and beta chains. Both a constant-region primer and a V-primer adapter served to amplify TCRs across 20 to 25 PCR cycles. From the reads, TCRdb called clonotypes with MiXCR, one entry per CDR3 protein. This table has around 79,000 distinct CDR3 sequences, about 19% appearing once. The time point here: before trial treatment. The material sequenced was PBMCs, taken before treatment. The receptors come from a male donor with prostate cancer.

This clonotype has ten or more counts. The genes are TRBV20-1 and TRBJ2-2; weak D call: TRBD1 (6 bases). The CDR3 covers 14 residues. CDR1 is DFQATT and CDR2 is SNEGSKA in the germline V gene (reference sequence). The CDR3: CSNRVISNTGELFF. DNA of the CDR3: TGCAGCAACAGGGTAATTTCGAACACCGGGGAGCTGTTTTTT.

This clonotype was recorded at least ten times. This chain connects TRBV10-3 to TRBJ2-7; no firm D call. V was trimmed by 6 bases and J by 4 bases, leaving 7 bases between them. This CDR3 comprises 11 residues. Per germline, CDR1 ENHRY and CDR2 SYGVKD. CDR3 sequence reads: CAIREEYEQYF. CDR3 sequence (DNA): TGTGCCATCAGGGAAGAATACGAGCAGTACTTC.

This clonotype has a handful of counts. The CDR3 region has the DNA TGTGCCAGCAGCCGGACCGCGGAACTACCCTACGAGCAGTACTTC. As protein: CASSRTAELPYEQYF. This chain joins TRBV7-6 and TRBJ2-7; D is unclear. Trimming took off 5 bases at V and 2 bases at J, with 16 bases between the two ends. Germline assignment: CDR1 SGHVS and CDR2 FNYEAQ. The CDR3 is 15 amino acids. Full variable domain (remainder filled in from reference TRBV7-6 and TRBJ2-7): GAGVSQSPRYKVTKRGQDVALRCDPISGHVSLYWYRQALGQGPEFLTYFNYEAQQDKSGLPNDRFSAERPEGSISTLTIQRTEQRDSAMYRCASSRTAELPYEQYFGPGTRLTVT.

Ten or more counts support this clonotype. The chain uses TRBV4-1 and TRBJ2-3; D is undetermined. With 0 bases removed from V and 5 bases from J, the gap between germline ends came to 6 bases. This CDR3 is built from 13 residues. CDR1 and CDR2 from the germline V gene are MGHRA and YSYEKL. The CDR3 reads CASSQEERDTQYF. CDR3 sequence (DNA): TGCGCCAGCAGCCAAGAGGAGAGAGATACGCAGTATTTT.

This clonotype was recorded many times. The chain couples TRBV27 to TRBJ2-5; tentatively, D is TRBD2 (5 bases). The CDR3 length is 15 residues. CDR1 and CDR2 (germline): MNHEY, SMNVEV (reference sequence). The V end lost 3 bases, the J end lost 2 bases, and 13 bases lay between the germline ends. The CDR3 DNA reads as TGTGCCAGCAGTTTCCTTGGCGGGCAGCAAGAGACCCAGTACTTC. It specifies CASSFLGGQQETQYF.

This clonotype was picked up many times. The chain combines TRBV20-1 with TRBJ1-2; a possible D gene is TRBD1 (5 bases). V gave up 6 bases and J gave up 2 bases, with 16 bases separating them. CDR1 and CDR2 (germline): DFQATT, SNEGSKA (reference sequence). The CDR3 has 14 amino acids. CDR3 nucleotide sequence: TGCAGTGCCGGTAGAGGGGTCGGGAACTATGGCTACACCTTC. Protein product: CSAGRGVGNYGYTF.

This rearrangement joins TRBV6-2 or TRBV6-3 to TRBJ2-7; D is uncertain. Germline assignment: CDR1 MNHEY and CDR2 SVGEGT. Trimming removed 2 bases at V and 0 bases at J, with 8 bases between. This CDR3 spans 14 amino acids. CDR3 in amino acids: CASSYTTNSYEQYF. The CDR3 DNA sequence: TGTGCCAGCAGTTACACGACCAACTCCTACGAGCAGTACTTC.

The rearrangement links TRBV2 to TRBJ2-1; 16 bases fit TRBD2. The CDR3 spans 13 residues. The germline V gene encodes CDR1 SNHLY and CDR2 FYNNEI. J lost 15 bases, V lost 6 bases, and 5 bases had no gene match. CDR3 amino acids: CASRGLAGGRMFF. CDR3 DNA sequence: TGTGCCAGCAGGGGACTAGCGGGAGGGAGAATGTTCTTC.

The rearrangement links TRBV30 to TRBJ1-3; no reliable D call. Trimming removed 5 bases at V and 1 base at J, with 12 bases between. This CDR3 has 14 amino acids. The V gene's germline CDR1 is GTSNPN and CDR2 SVGIG (reference sequence). The CDR3, as DNA: TGTGCCTGGGCCGTGGGAGTTTCTGGAAACACCATATATTTT. It specifies CAWAVGVSGNTIYF. Looking up the rest from reference TRBV30 and TRBJ1-3 gives the full variable domain: SQTIHQWPATLVQPVGSPLSLECTVEGTSNPNLYWYRQAAGRGLQLLFYSVGIGQISSEVPQNLSASRPQDRQFILSSKKLLLSDSGFYLCAWAVGVSGNTIYFGEGSWLTVV.

This chain joins TRBV5-5 and TRBJ1-6, with D tentatively TRBD1 (6 bases). The CDR3 runs 15 residues. V gave up 4 bases and J gave up 7 bases, with 15 bases separating them. Germline-derived CDR1 and CDR2 are SGHKS and YYEKEE (reference sequence). CDR3 in DNA: TGTGCCAGCAGCCCGGCGGGACACCGAAATTCACCCCTCCACTTT. It codes for CASSPAGHRNSPLHF.

As to this clonotype: A much larger clone sits a single nucleotide away, making a read error possible. The chain is built from TRBV10-3 and TRBJ2-3; D is ambiguous. Germline V gene sequence: CDR1 ENHRY, CDR2 SYGVKD. CDR3 length: 15 residues. V was cut by 4 bases and J by 0 bases, with 11 bases left in between. As DNA, the CDR3 is TGTGCCATCAGTGTGAACCCGGGTAGCACAGATACGCAGTATTTT. This encodes CAISVNPGSTDTQYF.

To note about this clonotype: This probably arose from a read error, given a far larger clone one base away. The V gene is TRBV10-3, the J gene TRBJ2-1; 14 positions agree with TRBD2. Germline lookup yields CDR1 ENHRY and CDR2 SYGVKD. This CDR3 is 15 amino acids long. The CDR3, as DNA: TGTGCCAGCAGTCACGGGACTAGCGGGGGCAATGAGCAGTTCTTC. It encodes CASSHGTSGGNEQFF.

There are many counts of this clonotype. The chain combines TRBV12-3 or TRBV12-4 with TRBJ1-1; D possibly corresponds to TRBD1 (6 bases). CDR3 length equals 13 residues. The V and J ends lost 6 bases and 1 base respectively, with 9 bases between them. The CDR3 here is CASSPGQNTEAFF. CDR3 nucleotide sequence: TGTGCCAGCAGCCCGGGACAGAACACTGAAGCTTTCTTT.

This clonotype was seen many times. J is TRBJ2-7 and V is TRBV28, with no clear D. Trimming shortened V by 5 bases and J by 7 bases, and 18 bases separated the two germline ends. The CDR3 consists of 14 residues. Germline V CDR1 and CDR2: MDHEN, SYDVKM. CDR3 residues: CASSLPGLKGEQYF. The CDR3 region has the DNA TGTGCCAGCAGTCTTCCGGGCCTCAAAGGGGAGCAGTACTTC.

This chain joins TRBV11-2 and TRBJ2-1; 8 positions match TRBD2. With 1 base clipped from V and 3 bases from J, the junction kept 5 bases outside the gene matches. CDR3 size: 16 residues. CDR1 SGHAT and CDR2 FQNNGV come from the germline V gene. CDR3: CASSLVGLADYNEQFF. The CDR3 nucleotides read TGTGCCAGCAGCTTAGTCGGACTAGCCGACTACAATGAGCAGTTCTTC.

This clonotype was detected many times. The V call is TRBV28, the J call TRBJ2-1; perhaps TRBD1 as D (5 bases). V lost 6 bases and J lost 0, with 12 bases in between. CDR3 length: 15 amino acids. Germline CDR1 and CDR2: MDHEN and SYDVKM. CDR3 amino acids: CASSLRQSSYNEQFF. The CDR3 region has the DNA TGTGCCAGCAGCCTACGACAGAGCTCCTACAATGAGCAGTTCTTC.

This clonotype was observed many times. The CDR3 loop reads CASSFGDRGTNEKLFF. DNA of the CDR3: TGTGCCAGCAGCTTCGGGGACAGGGGAACTAATGAAAAACTGTTTTTT. The chain couples TRBV5-5 to TRBJ1-4; 10 bases are shared with TRBD1. Germline CDR1 reads SGHKS; CDR2 reads YYEKEE (reference sequence). V shed 2 bases and J 1 base; nucleotides not matched to a gene: 2. The CDR3 spans 16 residues.

This clonotype was seen ten or more times. The gene calls are TRBV12-3 or TRBV12-4 and TRBJ2-3; the D is unclear. This CDR3 is built from 17 residues. Trimming took off 2 bases at V and 0 bases at J, with 15 bases between the two ends. Here the CDR3 DNA reads TGTGCCAGCAGTTTAACCTGGAGATTTACTAGCACAGATACGCAGTATTTT. Translating gives CASSLTWRFTSTDTQYF.

This clonotype occurred a few times. This chain connects TRBV6-2 or TRBV6-3 to TRBJ1-1, with unresolved D. The CDR3 runs 13 residues. Germline-derived CDR1 and CDR2 are MNHEY and SVGEGT. V was shortened by 5 bases and J by 5 bases, with 12 bases between the two germline ends. Here the CDR3 DNA reads TGTGCCAGCAGTGAGCGGGTAGCAACTGAAGCTTTCTTT. Protein product: CASSERVATEAFF.

The chain joins TRBV27 to TRBJ2-2, with 7 bases fitting TRBD1. Germline V CDR1 and CDR2: MNHEY, SMNVEV (reference sequence). The CDR3 spans 17 residues. With V trimmed by 0 bases and J by 5 bases, 9 bases remained unmatched. CDR3 nucleotide sequence: TGTGCCAGCAGTTTATCGTACAGGGGCGCTGGTACCGGGGAGCTGTTTTTT. This encodes CASSLSYRGAGTGELFF.

This clonotype occurred many times. This rearrangement joins TRBV6-2 or TRBV6-3 to TRBJ2-2; either TRBD1 or TRBD2 may fit D (6 bases each). Germline values: CDR1 MNHEY, CDR2 SVGEGT. With 1 base removed from V and 2 bases from J, the gap between germline ends came to 11 bases. The CDR3 has 16 amino acids. The CDR3 sequence: CASSYWWGANTGELFF. In DNA, the CDR3 is TGTGCCAGCAGTTACTGGTGGGGGGCCAACACCGGGGAGCTGTTTTTT.